This T cell receptor (beta chain) was captured in a study of T cells in Graves' hyperthyroidism and ophthalmopathy. General study points: Appearing also in blood were most of the thyroid clonotypes expanded above 0.001.

The germline gives CDR1 LNHDA, CDR2 SQIVND (reference sequence). The length of the CDR3 is 15 residues. Trimming removed 6 bases from V and 3 bases from J, with 15 bases in between. TCR beta CDR3 regions were amplified from RNA. RT-PCR in the first round (using the HTBI primer set) targeted the TCR CDR3. TCRdb processed the multiplex PCR reads anew with MiXCR; each CDR3 protein has one entry. Altogether 270,000 or so distinct CDR3 sequences are present, less than 30% being singletons, with the ten largest covering 25% to 30%. This clonotype was seen ten or more times. Its antigen is unidentified. The chain recombines TRBV19 with TRBJ1-3, with D unclear. The TCR originated in a man aged 35 to 55 with Graves' hyperthyroidism that later progressed to Graves' ophthalmopathy. The sample was blood. In nucleotides, the CDR3 is TGTGCCAGTAGCCCGACGGGATTGCGTGGAAACACCATATATTTT. It translates to CASSPTGLRGNTIYF.